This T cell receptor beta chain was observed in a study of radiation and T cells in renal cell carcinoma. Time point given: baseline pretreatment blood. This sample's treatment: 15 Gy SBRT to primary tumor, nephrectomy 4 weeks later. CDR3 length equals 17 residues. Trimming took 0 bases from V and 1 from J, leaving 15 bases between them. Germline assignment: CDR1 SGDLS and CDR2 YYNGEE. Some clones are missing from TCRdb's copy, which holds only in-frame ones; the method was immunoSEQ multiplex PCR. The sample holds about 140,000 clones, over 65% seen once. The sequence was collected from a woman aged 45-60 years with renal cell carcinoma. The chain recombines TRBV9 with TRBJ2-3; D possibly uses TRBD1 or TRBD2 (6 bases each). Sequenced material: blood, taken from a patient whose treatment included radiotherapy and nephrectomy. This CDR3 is CASSVGYPGAGTDTQYF. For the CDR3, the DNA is TGTGCCAGCAGCGTAGGGTATCCGGGGGCTGGCACAGATACGCAGTATTTT.